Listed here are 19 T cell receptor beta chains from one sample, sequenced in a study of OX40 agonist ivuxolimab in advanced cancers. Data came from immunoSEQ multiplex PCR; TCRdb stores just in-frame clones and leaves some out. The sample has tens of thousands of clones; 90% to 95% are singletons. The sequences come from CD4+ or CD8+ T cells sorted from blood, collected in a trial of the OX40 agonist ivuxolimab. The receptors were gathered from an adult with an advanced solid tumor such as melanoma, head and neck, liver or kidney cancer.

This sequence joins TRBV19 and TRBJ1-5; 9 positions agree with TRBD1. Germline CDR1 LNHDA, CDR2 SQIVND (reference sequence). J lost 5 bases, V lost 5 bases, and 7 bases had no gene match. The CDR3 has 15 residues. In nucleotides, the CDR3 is TGTGCCAGTAGTGTGACAGGGGGAGATGATCAGCCCCAGCATTTT. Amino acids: CASSVTGGDDQPQHF.

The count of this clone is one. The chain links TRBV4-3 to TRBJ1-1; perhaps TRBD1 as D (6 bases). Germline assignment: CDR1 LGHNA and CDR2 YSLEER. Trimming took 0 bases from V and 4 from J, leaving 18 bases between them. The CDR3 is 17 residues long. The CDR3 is CASSQDPRGGRGTEAFF. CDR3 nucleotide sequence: TGCGCCAGCAGCCAAGATCCCCGCGGGGGGCGCGGCACTGAAGCTTTCTTT.

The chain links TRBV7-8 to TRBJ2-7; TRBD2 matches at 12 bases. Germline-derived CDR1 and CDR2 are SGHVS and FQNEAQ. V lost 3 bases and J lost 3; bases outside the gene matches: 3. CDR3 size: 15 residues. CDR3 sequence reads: CASSFATSGSYEQYF. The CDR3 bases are TGTGCCAGCAGCTTCGCGACTAGCGGGAGCTACGAGCAGTACTTC. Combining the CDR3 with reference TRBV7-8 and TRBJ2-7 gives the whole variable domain GAGVSQSPRYKVAKRGQDVALRCDPISGHVSLFWYQQALGQGPEFLTYFQNEAQLDKSGLPSDRFFAERPEGSVSTLKIQRTQQEDSAVYLCASSFATSGSYEQYFGPGTRLTVT.

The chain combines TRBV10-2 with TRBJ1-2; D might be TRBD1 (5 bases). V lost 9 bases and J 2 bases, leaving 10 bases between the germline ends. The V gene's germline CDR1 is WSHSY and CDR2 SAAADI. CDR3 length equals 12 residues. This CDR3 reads CASNDRNYGYTF. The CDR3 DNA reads TGCGCCAGTAATGACAGAAACTATGGCTACACCTTC.

CDR3 nucleotides: TGTGCCAGCAGCTCAAGGACTAGCGGGAGACACGAGCAGTACTTC. Translated, it gives CASSSRTSGRHEQYF. The V call is TRBV7-9, the J call TRBJ2-7; 13 bases match TRBD2. This CDR3 has 15 amino acids. J gave up 5 bases and V 4 bases, and 5 bases lay outside the gene matches. In germline, CDR1 is SEHNR, CDR2 FQNEAQ (reference sequence).

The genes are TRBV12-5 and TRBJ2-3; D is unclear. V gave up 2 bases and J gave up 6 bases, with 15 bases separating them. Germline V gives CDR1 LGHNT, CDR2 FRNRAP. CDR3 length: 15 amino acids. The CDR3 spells CASGLSVGFRDTQYF. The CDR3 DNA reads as TGTGCTAGTGGTTTGTCGGTTGGGTTTCGGGATACGCAGTATTTT.

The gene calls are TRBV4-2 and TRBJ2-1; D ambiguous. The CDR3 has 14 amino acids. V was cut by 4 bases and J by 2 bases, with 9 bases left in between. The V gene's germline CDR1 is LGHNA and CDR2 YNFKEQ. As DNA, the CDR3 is TGTGCCAGCAGCCCGTCCGACACCTACAATGAGCAGTTCTTC. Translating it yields CASSPSDTYNEQFF.

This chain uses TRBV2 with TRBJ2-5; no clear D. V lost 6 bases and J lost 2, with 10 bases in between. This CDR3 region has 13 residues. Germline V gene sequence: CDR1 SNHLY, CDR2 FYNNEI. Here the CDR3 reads CASREQTQETQYF. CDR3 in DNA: TGTGCCAGCAGGGAGCAGACTCAAGAGACCCAGTACTTC.

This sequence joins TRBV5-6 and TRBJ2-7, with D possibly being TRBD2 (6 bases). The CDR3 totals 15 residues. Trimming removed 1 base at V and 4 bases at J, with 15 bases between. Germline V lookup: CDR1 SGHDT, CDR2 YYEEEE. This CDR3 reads CASSLSWTTSYEQYF. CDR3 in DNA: TGTGCCAGCAGCTTGAGTTGGACTACCTCATACGAGCAGTACTTC.

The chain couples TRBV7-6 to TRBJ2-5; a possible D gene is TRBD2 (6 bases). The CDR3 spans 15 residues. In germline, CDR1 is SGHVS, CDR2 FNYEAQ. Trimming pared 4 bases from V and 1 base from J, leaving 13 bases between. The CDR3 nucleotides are TGTGCCAGCAGCTCCCGACTAGGATCCCAAGAGACCCAGTACTTC. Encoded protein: CASSSRLGSQETQYF.

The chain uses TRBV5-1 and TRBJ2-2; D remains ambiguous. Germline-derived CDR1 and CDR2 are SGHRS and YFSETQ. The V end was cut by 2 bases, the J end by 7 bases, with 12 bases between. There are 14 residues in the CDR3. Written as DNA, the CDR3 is TGCGCCAGCAGCTTCACCCTCGCAAGCGGGGAGCTGTTTTTT. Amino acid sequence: CASSFTLASGELFF.

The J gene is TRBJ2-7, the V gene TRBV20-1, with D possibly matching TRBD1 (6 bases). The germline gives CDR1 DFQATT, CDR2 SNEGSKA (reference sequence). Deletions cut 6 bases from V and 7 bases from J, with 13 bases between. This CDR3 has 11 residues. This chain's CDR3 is CSAWTDLEQYF. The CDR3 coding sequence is TGCAGTGCATGGACAGATCTGGAGCAGTACTTC.

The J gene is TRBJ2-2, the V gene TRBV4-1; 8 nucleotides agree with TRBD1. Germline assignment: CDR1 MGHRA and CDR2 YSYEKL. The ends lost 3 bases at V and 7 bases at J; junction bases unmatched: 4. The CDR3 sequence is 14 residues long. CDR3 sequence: CASSQGQVVGELFF. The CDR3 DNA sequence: TGCGCCAGCAGCCAGGGACAGGTGGTCGGGGAGCTGTTTTTT.

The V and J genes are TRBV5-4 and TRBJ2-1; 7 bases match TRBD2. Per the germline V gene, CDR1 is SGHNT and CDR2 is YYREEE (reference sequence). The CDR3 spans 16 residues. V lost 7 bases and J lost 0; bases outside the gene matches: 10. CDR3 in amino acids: CASGLKAGRSYNEQFF. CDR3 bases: TGTGCCAGCGGATTGAAAGCGGGACGCTCCTACAATGAGCAGTTCTTC.

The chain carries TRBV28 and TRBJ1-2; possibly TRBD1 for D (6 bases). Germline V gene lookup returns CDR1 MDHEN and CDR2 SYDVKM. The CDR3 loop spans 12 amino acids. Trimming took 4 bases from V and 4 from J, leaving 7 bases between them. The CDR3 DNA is TGTGCCAGCAGTTCGGACAGCTATGGCTACACCTTC. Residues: CASSSDSYGYTF.

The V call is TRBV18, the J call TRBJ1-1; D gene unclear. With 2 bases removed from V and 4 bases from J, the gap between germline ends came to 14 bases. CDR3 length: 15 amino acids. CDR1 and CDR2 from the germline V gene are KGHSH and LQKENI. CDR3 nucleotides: TGTGCCAGCTCACCAAGACAAGGGAAGGGCACTGAAGCTTTCTTT. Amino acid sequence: CASSPRQGKGTEAFF. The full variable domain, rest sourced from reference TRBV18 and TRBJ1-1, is NAGVMQNPRHLVRRRGQEARLRCSPMKGHSHVYWYRQLPEEGLKFMVYLQKENIIDESGMPKERFSAEFPKEGPSILRIQQVVRGDSAAYFCASSPRQGKGTEAFFGQGTRLTVV.

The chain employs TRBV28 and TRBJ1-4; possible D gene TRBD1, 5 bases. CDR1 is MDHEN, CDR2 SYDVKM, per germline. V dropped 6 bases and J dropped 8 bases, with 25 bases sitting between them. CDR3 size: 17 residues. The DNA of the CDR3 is TGTGCCAGCAGCTCGCACGCTGACAGCTTAGGGCTGGAAAAACTGTTTTTT. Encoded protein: CASSSHADSLGLEKLFF.

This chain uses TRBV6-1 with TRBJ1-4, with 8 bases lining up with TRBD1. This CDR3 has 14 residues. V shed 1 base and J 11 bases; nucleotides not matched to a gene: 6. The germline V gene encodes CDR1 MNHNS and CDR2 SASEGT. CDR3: CASSEDQGAAKLFF. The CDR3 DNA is TGTGCCAGCAGTGAAGACCAGGGGGCGGCGAAACTGTTTTTT.

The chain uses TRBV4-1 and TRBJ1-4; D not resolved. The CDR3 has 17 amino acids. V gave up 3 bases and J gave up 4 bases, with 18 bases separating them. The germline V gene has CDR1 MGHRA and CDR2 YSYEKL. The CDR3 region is CASSHNNQAASNEKLFF. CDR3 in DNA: TGCGCCAGCAGCCATAACAATCAGGCGGCGAGTAATGAAAAACTGTTTTTT.